This entry features one T cell receptor beta chain sequence. The germline V gene encodes CDR1 LNHNV and CDR2 YYDKDF (reference sequence). The CDR3 extends over 14 amino acids. V gave up 4 bases and J gave up 4 bases, with 10 bases separating them. These data originate in a study of blood T cell repertoires in COVID-19. As for the study in general: Samples taken during acute and convalescent COVID-19 were collected in the United States, Italy and Spain.

Original processing notes: Amplification with reference gene primers provided the estimates of nucleated cell counts. Sequencing used immunoSEQ multiplex PCR; TCRdb keeps in-frame clones, though not all of them. The V and J calls and the clone size are those of that table, but D and trimming were determined from the DNA. There are 350,000 to 500,000 clones in the sample; 70% to 90% occur only once, and approximately 1.5% lies in the top ten. This chain links TRBV15 with TRBJ2-2, with a weak D call TRBD1 (6 bases). Sample: PBMCs or T cells enriched from blood (not recorded which). This clonotype was obtained from a woman under 30 who had been exposed to COVID-19. The CDR3 here is CATSNRATTGELFF. The CDR3 DNA is TGTGCCACCAGCAACAGGGCAACCACCGGGGAGCTGTTTTTT. Full variable domain (rest looked up from reference TRBV15 and TRBJ2-2): DAMVIQNPRYQVTQFGKPVTLSCSQTLNHNVMYWYQQKSSQAPKLLFHYYDKDFNNEADTPDNFQSRRPNTSFCFLDIRSPGLGDTAMYLCATSNRATTGELFFGEGSRLTVL.